This TCR beta chain was identified in a study of T cell responses to AZD1222 COVID-19 vaccine. Second-dose recipients at about 4 or about 12 weeks were treated as one pooled group. Per germline, CDR1 GTSNPN and CDR2 SVGIG (reference sequence). This CDR3 contains 14 residues. Trimming cost V 5 bases and J 8 bases; bases outside gene matches: 12. As regards this clone: As yet, its antigen is unknown.

Clones were read by immunoSEQ multiplex PCR, and TCRdb kept only the in-frame ones, dropping some. The table lists more than 150,000 clones, 90% to 95% of them singletons, with 1.5% to 2% in the top ten. Study-level points and caveats: Clonal diversity may have been underestimated in mostly white British donors.

The receptor's source is an adult who received the AZD1222 COVID-19 vaccine. This chain links TRBV30 with TRBJ2-1; TRBD1 agrees at 7 bases. The source material was peripheral blood, sampled 28 days after the second AZD1222 dose. The CDR3, as DNA: TGTGCCTGGGGTCAAACATACAGGGGCGATGAGCAGTTCTTC. Protein product: CAWGQTYRGDEQFF.